This T cell receptor beta chain is from a study of CD8 T cells in Susac syndrome. V lost 3 bases to trimming and J lost 2 bases, with 8 bases between them. The CDR3 has 13 residues. Germline values: CDR1 SGHNT, CDR2 YYREEE (reference sequence). The authors reverse transcribed roughly 0.5 to 1 ug RNA with random hexamers. A multiplex approach, immunoSEQ multiplex PCR, amplified TCR beta CDR3 across 54 Vbeta and 13 Jbeta. TCRdb reanalysed the immunoSEQ multiplex PCR reads using MiXCR and keeps one entry per CDR3 protein. The data show approximately 200,000 distinct CDR3 sequences, around 93% seen once. The sequencing sample was made of CD4+ T cells from PBMCs. This receptor was taken from a human donor with multiple sclerosis. V is TRBV5-4 and J is TRBJ2-5; D gene unclear. In nucleotides, the CDR3 is TGTGCCAGCAGCTCCGACATTCAAGAGACCCAGTACTTC. This translates into CASSSDIQETQYF.